Listed below are T cell receptor beta chains from one sample, sequenced in a study of cytomegalovirus exposure and HLA in healthy donors. The protocol was immunoSEQ multiplex PCR, while the TCRdb copy is restricted to in-frame clones and leaves out a portion. The table has approximately 220,000 clones, 85% to 95% seen once. Sequencing was carried out using PBMCs. These receptors all stem from a woman younger than 30 in good health and CMV-seronegative. CDR3s include the opening cysteine and the closing phenylalanine or tryptophan. The order of the fields is V gene, clone size, J gene, D gene, CDR3 DNA, CDR3 protein. A D gene is named only where the DNA matches it firmly. Clone size, where shown, is once, few, many, or a class for clones that have expanded.

TRBV7-2	.	TRBJ2-7	TRBD2	TGTGCCAGCAGCTTAGGCGCTAGCGGGATGTACGAGCAGTACTTC	CASSLGASGMYEQYF
TRBV29-1	.	TRBJ1-2	.	TGCAGCGTCCTTCGGACAGACTATGGCTACACCTTC	CSVLRTDYGYTF
TRBV10-3	.	TRBJ2-3	.	TGTGCCATCAGTGAGTCCCTAGTGGAGGGCACAGATACGCAGTATTTT	CAISESLVEGTDTQYF
TRBV29-1	.	TRBJ2-1	.	TGCAGCGGGCGCCTAGGCAATGAGCAGTTCTTC	CSGRLGNEQFF
TRBV14	once	TRBJ2-3	.	TGTGCCAGCAGCCATACCGGGAGTTTCACAGATACGCAGTATTTT	CASSHTGSFTDTQYF
TRBV2	.	TRBJ1-5	.	TGTGCCAGCAGTGAAGAGGGGTGGGCTTACCAGCCCCAGCATTTT	CASSEEGWAYQPQHF
TRBV7-9	.	TRBJ2-1	TRBD2	TGTGCCAGCAGCTTAGGGGGACTAGCGTACAATGAGCAGTTCTTC	CASSLGGLAYNEQFF
TRBV5-1	.	TRBJ2-3	TRBD2	TGCGCCAGCAGCTGGCGCCGTGGCGGGAGCCTTAGCACAGATACGCAGTATTTT	CASSWRRGGSLSTDTQYF
TRBV12-5	once	TRBJ2-1	TRBD2	TGTGCTAGTGGTTTGTACGCCCGGGGACTAGCGGGAGTCAACTCCTACAATGAGCAGTTCTTC	CASGLYARGLAGVNSYNEQFF
TRBV28	.	TRBJ1-2	.	TGTGCCAGCAGGTTTATCAGTGTCAGAAACTATGGCTACACCTTC	CASRFISVRNYGYTF
TRBV30	.	TRBJ2-2	.	TGTGCCTATAGCAGGGGATGGGACACCGGGGAGCTGTTTTTT	CAYSRGWDTGELFF
TRBV6-1	.	TRBJ1-5	TRBD1	TGTGCCAGCAGCGGAGAGGACAGGGAGGATCAGCCCCAGCATTTT	CASSGEDREDQPQHF
TRBV4-1	.	TRBJ2-1	.	TGCGCCAGCAGCCAAGGGACAGCTAATTCCAATGAGCAGTTCTTC	CASSQGTANSNEQFF
TRBV5-1	once	TRBJ2-2	.	TGCGCCAGCAGCTCCTTGAGACAGTCGACCGGGGAGCTGTTTTTT	CASSSLRQSTGELFF
TRBV27	.	TRBJ1-1	.	TGTGCCAGCAGTTACAGGGACGGTGAAGCTTTCTTT	CASSYRDGEAFF
TRBV7-2	.	TRBJ1-2	TRBD1	TGTGCCAGCAGCTTACCCGCCTCGGGACAGGGGGGGCGAGGCTACACCTTC	CASSLPASGQGGRGYTF
TRBV6-5	.	TRBJ1-1	.	TGTGCCAGCAGCGGGCGGGGGGTGAACACTGAAGCTTTCTTT	CASSGRGVNTEAFF
TRBV28	.	TRBJ2-7	TRBD2	TGTGCCAGCAGGAGACTAGCGGGACTCTACGAGCAGTACTTC	CASRRLAGLYEQYF
TRBV19	.	TRBJ1-5	.	TGTGCCAGTCATTCCGGACCAGGGAGGGGTGGGCAGCCCCAGCATTTT	CASHSGPGRGGQPQHF
TRBV11-2	.	TRBJ2-3	TRBD1	TGTGCCAGCAACCTGGGGGACAGGGCCCGCACAGATACGCAGTATTTT	CASNLGDRARTDTQYF
TRBV6-5	.	TRBJ2-3	TRBD1	TGTGCCAGCAACGACAGGGGGCGGGGAGATACGCAGTATTTT	CASNDRGRGDTQYF
TRBV5-6	.	TRBJ2-5	.	TGTGCCAGCAGCATCGGACAGGGCGGGAGAGAGACCCAGTACTTC	CASSIGQGGRETQYF
TRBV2	few	TRBJ1-5	TRBD1	TGTGCCAGCAGTGAAGCGGCGGGACAGGACAATCAGCCCCAGCATTTT	CASSEAAGQDNQPQHF